The rows below give T cell receptor beta chains drawn from one sample of a study of shared clonotypes between healthy human individuals. Clones were sequenced by immunoSEQ multiplex PCR, and TCRdb holds only the in-frame ones, with some missing. The sample includes 2 million or so clones, over 85% seen only once; the top ten take 0.13%. Material for sequencing was naive CD4+ T cells sorted from blood. The origin of the receptors is a man between 18 and 29 years old in good health. CDR3s include the opening cysteine and the closing phenylalanine or tryptophan. D genes are given only for firm matches. Clone size is given for some rows only: seen once, a few or many times, or a class if the clone is expanded.

j_call: TRBJ1-2; v_call: TRBV20-1; d_call: NA; clone_size: NA; cdr3_aa: CSGFSQYGYTF; cdr3_nt: TGCAGTGGATTCAGCCAGTATGGCTACACCTTC
j_call: TRBJ2-7; v_call: TRBV28; d_call: NA; clone_size: NA; cdr3_aa: CASSQSGTPRGQQYF; cdr3_nt: TGTGCCAGCAGCCAGTCCGGAACACCACGCGGGCAGCAGTACTTC
j_call: TRBJ2-7; v_call: TRBV7-2; d_call: NA; clone_size: once; cdr3_aa: CASSLVAGSYEQYF; cdr3_nt: TGTGCCAGCAGCTTAGTTGCGGGTTCCTACGAGCAGTACTTC
j_call: TRBJ2-1; v_call: TRBV7-8; d_call: NA; clone_size: NA; cdr3_aa: CASSSRTAYYNEQFF; cdr3_nt: TGTGCCAGCAGCTCCCGGACTGCGTACTACAATGAGCAGTTCTTC
j_call: TRBJ2-3; v_call: TRBV19; d_call: NA; clone_size: NA; cdr3_aa: CASTPKGTKINTQYF; cdr3_nt: TGTGCCAGTACCCCGAAAGGGACAAAAATAAATACGCAGTATTTT
j_call: TRBJ1-5; v_call: TRBV18; d_call: NA; clone_size: NA; cdr3_aa: CASSPGLNQPQHF; cdr3_nt: TGTGCCAGCTCACCCGGACTTAATCAGCCCCAGCATTTT
j_call: TRBJ1-1; v_call: TRBV11-3; d_call: NA; clone_size: NA; cdr3_aa: CASSLERGGKAFF; cdr3_nt: TGTGCCAGCAGCTTAGAGAGGGGAGGTAAAGCTTTCTTT
j_call: TRBJ2-3; v_call: TRBV6-5; d_call: NA; clone_size: once; cdr3_aa: CASREADTQYF; cdr3_nt: TGTGCCAGCAGAGAAGCAGATACGCAGTATTTT
j_call: TRBJ1-3; v_call: TRBV10-3; d_call: TRBD1; clone_size: once; cdr3_aa: CAISSWTGGSGNTIYF; cdr3_nt: TGTGCCATCTCGTCTTGGACAGGAGGTTCTGGAAACACCATATATTTT
j_call: TRBJ2-7; v_call: TRBV19; d_call: NA; clone_size: NA; cdr3_aa: CASSIADTTGTSYEQYF; cdr3_nt: TGTGCCAGTAGTATAGCGGACACTACTGGCACCTCCTACGAGCAGTACTTC
j_call: TRBJ2-5; v_call: TRBV7-9; d_call: NA; clone_size: NA; cdr3_aa: CASSLAGGAETQYF; cdr3_nt: TGTGCCAGCAGCTTAGCCGGCGGAGCAGAGACCCAGTACTTC
j_call: TRBJ1-1; v_call: TRBV29-1; d_call: NA; clone_size: NA; cdr3_aa: CSVLTVTMNTEAFF; cdr3_nt: TGCAGCGTCCTTACCGTTACTATGAACACTGAAGCTTTCTTT
j_call: TRBJ1-5; v_call: TRBV4-1; d_call: NA; clone_size: NA; cdr3_aa: CASSQEGSTGTYQPQHF; cdr3_nt: TGCGCCAGCAGCCAAGAGGGATCGACAGGAACTTATCAGCCCCAGCATTTT
j_call: TRBJ1-1; v_call: TRBV27; d_call: NA; clone_size: NA; cdr3_aa: CASSWGQGGEAFF; cdr3_nt: TGTGCCAGCAGTTGGGGGCAGGGCGGTGAAGCTTTCTTT
j_call: TRBJ1-1; v_call: TRBV5-6; d_call: NA; clone_size: NA; cdr3_aa: CASSPLGGLNTEAFF; cdr3_nt: TGTGCCAGCAGCCCCCTAGGAGGTTTGAACACTGAAGCTTTCTTT
j_call: TRBJ1-2; v_call: TRBV11-2; d_call: TRBD1; clone_size: NA; cdr3_aa: CASSPGTVNYGYTF; cdr3_nt: TGTGCCAGCAGCCCCGGGACAGTTAACTATGGCTACACCTTC
j_call: TRBJ2-7; v_call: TRBV13; d_call: NA; clone_size: NA; cdr3_aa: CASSLGGRRRYEQYF; cdr3_nt: TGTGCCAGCAGCTTAGGCGGGAGACGGAGGTACGAGCAGTACTTC
j_call: TRBJ1-2; v_call: TRBV6-6; d_call: TRBD1; clone_size: NA; cdr3_aa: CASSKGQLHEDGYTF; cdr3_nt: TGTGCCAGCAGTAAGGGACAGCTACACGAGGATGGCTACACCTTC
j_call: TRBJ1-3; v_call: TRBV5-1; d_call: NA; clone_size: NA; cdr3_aa: CASRGESSGNTIYF; cdr3_nt: TGCGCCAGCAGGGGAGAGAGCTCTGGAAACACCATATATTTT
j_call: TRBJ2-3; v_call: TRBV25-1; d_call: NA; clone_size: NA; cdr3_aa: CASSDLVLTDTQYF; cdr3_nt: TGTGCCAGCAGTGATCTAGTCCTCACAGATACGCAGTATTTT
j_call: TRBJ2-5; v_call: TRBV5-1; d_call: TRBD1; clone_size: NA; cdr3_aa: CASSSEGTGKETQYF; cdr3_nt: TGCGCCAGCAGCTCAGAAGGGACAGGGAAAGAGACCCAGTACTTC
j_call: TRBJ1-5; v_call: TRBV19; d_call: NA; clone_size: NA; cdr3_aa: CASSSRDTSPGQPQHF; cdr3_nt: TGTGCCAGTAGTTCCCGGGACACCTCCCCGGGCCAGCCCCAGCATTTT
j_call: TRBJ1-2; v_call: TRBV6-5; d_call: NA; clone_size: NA; cdr3_aa: CASSGDRANYGYTF; cdr3_nt: TGTGCCAGCAGTGGTGACAGAGCTAACTATGGCTACACCTTC
j_call: TRBJ1-1; v_call: TRBV16; d_call: TRBD1; clone_size: NA; cdr3_aa: CASSHSTGMNTEAFF; cdr3_nt: TGTGCCAGCAGCCATTCGACAGGGATGAACACTGAAGCTTTCTTT
j_call: TRBJ1-2; v_call: TRBV6-6; d_call: NA; clone_size: NA; cdr3_aa: CASSYRQGDGYTF; cdr3_nt: TGTGCCAGCAGTTACCGGCAGGGCGACGGCTACACCTTC
j_call: TRBJ1-1; v_call: TRBV7-9; d_call: TRBD1; clone_size: once; cdr3_aa: CASSPWTGQHTEAFF; cdr3_nt: TGTGCCAGCAGCCCTTGGACAGGGCAGCACACTGAAGCTTTCTTT